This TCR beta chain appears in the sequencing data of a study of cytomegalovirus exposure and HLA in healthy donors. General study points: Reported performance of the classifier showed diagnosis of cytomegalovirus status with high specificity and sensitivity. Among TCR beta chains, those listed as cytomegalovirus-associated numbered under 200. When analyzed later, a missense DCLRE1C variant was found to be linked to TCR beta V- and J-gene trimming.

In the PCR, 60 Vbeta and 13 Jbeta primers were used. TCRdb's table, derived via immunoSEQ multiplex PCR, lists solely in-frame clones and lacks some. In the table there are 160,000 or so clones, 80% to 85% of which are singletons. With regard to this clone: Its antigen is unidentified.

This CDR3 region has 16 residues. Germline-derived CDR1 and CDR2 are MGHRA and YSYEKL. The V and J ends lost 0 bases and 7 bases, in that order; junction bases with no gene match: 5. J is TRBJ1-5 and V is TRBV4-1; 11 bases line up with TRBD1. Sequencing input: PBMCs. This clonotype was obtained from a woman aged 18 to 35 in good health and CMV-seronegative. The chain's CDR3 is CASSQDGQGAQQPQHF. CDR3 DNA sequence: TGCGCCAGCAGCCAAGATGGACAGGGGGCTCAGCAGCCCCAGCATTTT.